Below, 6 T cell receptor beta chains from the same sample are listed, as sequenced in a study of T cell responses to AZD1222 COVID-19 vaccine. Profiled with immunoSEQ multiplex PCR; TCRdb holds only in-frame clones, not every one. This table holds over 150,000 clones, over 75% found once. The source was peripheral blood, collected 28 days after the second AZD1222 dose. The source is an adult who received the AZD1222 COVID-19 vaccine.

The chain recombines TRBV7-9 with TRBJ1-5, with no clear D. The V and J ends lost 2 bases and 7 bases respectively, with 9 bases between them. This CDR3 region has 13 residues. Germline values: CDR1 SEHNR, CDR2 FQNEAQ (reference sequence). The DNA of the CDR3 is TGTGCCAGCAGCTTATCCCCGGACCAGCCCCAGCATTTT. Translating gives CASSLSPDQPQHF. Looking up the rest from reference TRBV7-9 and TRBJ1-5 gives the full variable domain: DTGVSQNPRHKITKRGQNVTFRCDPISEHNRLYWYRQTLGQGPEFLTYFQNEAQLEKSRLLSDRFSAERPKGSFSTLEIQRTEQGDSAMYLCASSLSPDQPQHFGDGTRLSIL.

This clone was detected once. The chain carries TRBV2 and TRBJ2-2; D is perhaps TRBD1 or TRBD2 (6 bases each). This CDR3 is 12 amino acids long. Germline CDR1 is SNHLY and CDR2 is FYNNEI. Trimming cost V 10 bases and J 5 bases, with 11 bases left between them. In DNA, the CDR3 is TGTGCCACCAAAGGGGGGACCGGGGAGCTGTTTTTT. Translation gives CATKGGTGELFF.

The chain combines TRBV30 with TRBJ1-4; D unresolved. V was trimmed by 5 bases and J by 4 bases, leaving 14 bases between them. In germline, CDR1 is GTSNPN, CDR2 SVGIG (reference sequence). This CDR3 has 14 amino acids. The CDR3 reads CAWATGLNNEKLFF. CDR3 DNA: TGTGCCTGGGCCACCGGACTTAATAATGAAAAACTGTTTTTT. Using reference TRBV30 and TRBJ1-4 for the parts outside the CDR3, the full variable domain is SQTIHQWPATLVQPVGSPLSLECTVEGTSNPNLYWYRQAAGRGLQLLFYSVGIGQISSEVPQNLSASRPQDRQFILSSKKLLLSDSGFYLCAWATGLNNEKLFFGSGTQLSVL.

CDR3 coding DNA: TGCAGTGCTTCCGGGAACGAGCAGTACTTC. Translated: CSASGNEQYF. V gene TRBV20-1 combines with J gene TRBJ2-7; possible D gene TRBD2, 5 bases. Trimming stripped 5 bases from V and 5 bases from J, with 7 bases between. CDR1 and CDR2 (germline): DFQATT, SNEGSKA (reference sequence). CDR3 length equals 10 residues.

This rearrangement joins TRBV30 to TRBJ1-5; tentatively, D is TRBD1 (5 bases). Germline V gene sequence: CDR1 GTSNPN, CDR2 SVGIG (reference sequence). Trimming stripped 4 bases from V and 3 bases from J, with 16 bases between. The CDR3 has 15 amino acids. The DNA of the CDR3 is TGTGCCTGGACCCCTACGGGGCAAACCAATCAGCCCCAGCATTTT. Translation: CAWTPTGQTNQPQHF.

V and J are TRBV25-1 and TRBJ1-6, with a weak D call TRBD1 (5 bases). The CDR3 is 15 residues long. Germline V gene data show CDR1 as MGHDK and CDR2 as SYGVNS. The V end was cut by 5 bases, the J end by 2 bases, with 10 bases between. The CDR3: CASSPQGTYNSPLHF. The CDR3 region has the DNA TGTGCCAGCAGTCCCCAGGGTACCTATAATTCACCCCTCCACTTT.